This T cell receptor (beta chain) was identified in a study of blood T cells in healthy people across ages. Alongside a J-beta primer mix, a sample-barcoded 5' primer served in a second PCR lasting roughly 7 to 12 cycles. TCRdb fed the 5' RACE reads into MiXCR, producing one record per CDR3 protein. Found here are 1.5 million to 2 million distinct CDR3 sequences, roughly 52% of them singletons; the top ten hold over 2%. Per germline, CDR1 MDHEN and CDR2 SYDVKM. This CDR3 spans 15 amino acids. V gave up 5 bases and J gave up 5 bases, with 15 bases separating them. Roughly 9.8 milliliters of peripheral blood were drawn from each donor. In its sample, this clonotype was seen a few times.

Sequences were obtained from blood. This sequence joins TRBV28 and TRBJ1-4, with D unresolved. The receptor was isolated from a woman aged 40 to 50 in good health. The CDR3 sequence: CASSPTARTNEKLFF. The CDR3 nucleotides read TGTGCCAGCAGTCCCACAGCGAGAACGAATGAAAAACTGTTTTTT.